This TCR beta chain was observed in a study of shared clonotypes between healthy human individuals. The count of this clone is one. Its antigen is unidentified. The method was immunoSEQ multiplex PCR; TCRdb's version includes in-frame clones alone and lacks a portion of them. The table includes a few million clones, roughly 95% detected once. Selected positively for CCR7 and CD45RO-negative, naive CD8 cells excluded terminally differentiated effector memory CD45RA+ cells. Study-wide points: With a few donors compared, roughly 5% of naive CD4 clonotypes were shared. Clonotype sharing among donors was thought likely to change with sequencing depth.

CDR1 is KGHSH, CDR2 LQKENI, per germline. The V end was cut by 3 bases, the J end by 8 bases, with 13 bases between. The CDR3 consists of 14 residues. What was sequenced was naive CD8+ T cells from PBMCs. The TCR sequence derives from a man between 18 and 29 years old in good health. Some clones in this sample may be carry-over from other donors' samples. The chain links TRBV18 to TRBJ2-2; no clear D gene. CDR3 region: CASSPSPSRGELFF. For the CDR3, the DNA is TGTGCCAGCTCACCTAGTCCCTCGAGAGGGGAGCTGTTTTTT.